This T cell receptor (beta chain) was obtained from a study of Ad26.COV2.S vaccination and SARS-CoV-2 variants. Broader study findings: The TCR breadth and depth analyses may have understated or missed part of the total T cell responses.

Regarding this clone: Its matching antigen is unknown.

Profiled with immunoSEQ multiplex PCR; TCRdb holds only in-frame clones, not every one. Of about 350,000 clones in the sample, 90% to 95% are singletons; the top ten hold 3% to 4%. The source was peripheral blood, collected after recovery from COVID-19. The receptor comes from a human donor who had recovered from COVID-19.

In nucleotides, the CDR3 is TGTGCCAGCAGTGGACAGCCGAGCTCCTACAATGAGCAGTTCTTC. Amino acid sequence: CASSGQPSSYNEQFF. The V call is TRBV6-4, the J call TRBJ2-1, with a weak D call TRBD1 (5 bases). Germline V gene lookup returns CDR1 MRHNA and CDR2 SNTAGT. This CDR3 spans 15 amino acids. V shed 4 bases and J shed 0 bases, with 10 bases lying between them.